This TCR beta chain was sequenced for a study of T cells after somatic rescue of genetic block. The germline V gene has CDR1 KGHSH and CDR2 LQKENI. There are 14 residues in the CDR3. The V segment lost 4 bases and the J segment 3 bases; nucleotides outside the gene matches: 1. The repertoire was sequenced with immunoSEQ multiplex PCR; TCRdb's copy has only in-frame clones and lacks some. There are around 70,000 clones in the sample; roughly 90% occur only once, and about 3% lies in the top ten. Sequenced material: peripheral blood mononuclear cells (PBMCs). The TCR was taken from a man aged 35 to 55. This sequence joins TRBV18 and TRBJ2-7; 12 bases align to TRBD1. The DNA of the CDR3 is TGTGCCAGCTCACGGGACAGGGGGCTCTACGAGCAGTACTTC. Its translation is CASSRDRGLYEQYF.